This T cell receptor (beta chain) was identified in a study of CD4+ T cells in melanoma. Using immunoSEQ multiplex PCR, the repertoire was profiled, and TCRdb retains in-frame clones only, with some absent. This sample carries around 10,000 clones, roughly two thirds of them seen once, and the ten largest clones take roughly an eighth. This CDR3 has 16 residues. The germline V gene encodes CDR1 MNHNS and CDR2 SASEGT. Trimming pared 1 base from V and 3 bases from J, leaving 15 bases between. The rearrangement links TRBV6-1 to TRBJ2-5; D possibly corresponds to TRBD2 (6 bases). The sequence was obtained from a human donor with melanoma. Sequenced material: cells from a culture (not recorded whether cultured in vitro). CDR3 protein: CASSEDLGRPKETQYF. CDR3 coding DNA: TGTGCCAGCAGTGAAGATCTAGGGAGGCCCAAAGAGACCCAGTACTTC.